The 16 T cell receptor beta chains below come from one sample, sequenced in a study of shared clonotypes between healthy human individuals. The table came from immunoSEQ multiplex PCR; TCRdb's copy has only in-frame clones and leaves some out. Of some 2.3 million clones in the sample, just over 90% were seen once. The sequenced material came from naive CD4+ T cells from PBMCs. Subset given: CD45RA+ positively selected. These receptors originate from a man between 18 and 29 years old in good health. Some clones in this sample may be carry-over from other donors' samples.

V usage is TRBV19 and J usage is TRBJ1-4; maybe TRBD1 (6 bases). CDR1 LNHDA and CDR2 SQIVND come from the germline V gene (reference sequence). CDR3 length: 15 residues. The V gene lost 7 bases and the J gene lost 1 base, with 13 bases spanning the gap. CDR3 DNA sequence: TGTGCCAGTAAGGGCAGGGGCGTAACTAATGAAAAACTGTTTTTT. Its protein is CASKGRGVTNEKLFF.

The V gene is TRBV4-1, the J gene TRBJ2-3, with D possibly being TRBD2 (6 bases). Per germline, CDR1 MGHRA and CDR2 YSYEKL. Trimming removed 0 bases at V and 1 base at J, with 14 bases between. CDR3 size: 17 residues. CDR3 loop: CASSQDRSSVGTDTQYF. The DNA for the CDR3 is TGCGCCAGCAGCCAAGATAGATCTAGCGTAGGCACAGATACGCAGTATTTT.

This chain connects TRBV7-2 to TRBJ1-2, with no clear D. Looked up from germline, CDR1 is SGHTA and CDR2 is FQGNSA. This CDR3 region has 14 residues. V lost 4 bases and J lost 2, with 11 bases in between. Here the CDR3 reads CASSSGGSNYGYTF. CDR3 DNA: TGTGCCAGCAGCTCCGGAGGTTCGAACTATGGCTACACCTTC.

DNA of the CDR3: TGTGCCAGCAAGGCCGGGACGCCCAACACCGGGGAGCTGTTTTTT. Encoded protein: CASKAGTPNTGELFF. J is TRBJ2-2 and V is TRBV7-3; perhaps D is TRBD1 or TRBD2 (5 bases each). The CDR3 is 15 residues long. CDR1 and CDR2 from the germline V gene are SGHTA and FQGTGA. The V gene lost 7 bases and the J gene lost 2 bases, with 14 bases spanning the gap.

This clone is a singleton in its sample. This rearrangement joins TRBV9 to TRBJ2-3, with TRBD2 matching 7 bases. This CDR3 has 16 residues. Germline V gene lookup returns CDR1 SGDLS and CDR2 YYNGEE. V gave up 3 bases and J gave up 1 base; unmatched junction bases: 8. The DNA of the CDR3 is TGTGCCAGCAGCGGACCCCGGGAGGTCGGCACAGATACGCAGTATTTT. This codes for CASSGPREVGTDTQYF.

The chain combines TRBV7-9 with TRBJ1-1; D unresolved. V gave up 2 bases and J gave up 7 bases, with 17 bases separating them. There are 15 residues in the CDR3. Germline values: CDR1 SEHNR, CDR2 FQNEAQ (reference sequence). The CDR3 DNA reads TGTGCCAGCAGCTTATGGGCAGGCCTTGGGGATGAAGCTTTCTTT. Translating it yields CASSLWAGLGDEAFF.

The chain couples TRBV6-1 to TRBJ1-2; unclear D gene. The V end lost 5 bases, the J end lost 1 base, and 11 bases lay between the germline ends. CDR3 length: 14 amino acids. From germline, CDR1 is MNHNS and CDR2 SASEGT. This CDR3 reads CASSPGSDNYGYTF. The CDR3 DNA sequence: TGTGCCAGCAGTCCAGGCAGCGATAACTATGGCTACACCTTC.

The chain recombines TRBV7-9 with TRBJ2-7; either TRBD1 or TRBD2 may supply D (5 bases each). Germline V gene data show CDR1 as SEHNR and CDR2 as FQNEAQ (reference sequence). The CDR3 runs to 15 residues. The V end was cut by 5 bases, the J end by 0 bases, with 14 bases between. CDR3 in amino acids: CASSPTGRSSYEQYF. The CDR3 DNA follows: TGTGCCAGCAGCCCCACGGGACGGAGCTCCTACGAGCAGTACTTC.

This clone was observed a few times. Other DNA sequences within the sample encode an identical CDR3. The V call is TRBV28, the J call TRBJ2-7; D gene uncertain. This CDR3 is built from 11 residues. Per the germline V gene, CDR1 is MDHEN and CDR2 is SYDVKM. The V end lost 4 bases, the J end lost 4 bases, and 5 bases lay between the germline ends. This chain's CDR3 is CASSSEYEQYF. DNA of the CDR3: TGTGCCAGCAGTTCCGAATACGAGCAGTACTTC.

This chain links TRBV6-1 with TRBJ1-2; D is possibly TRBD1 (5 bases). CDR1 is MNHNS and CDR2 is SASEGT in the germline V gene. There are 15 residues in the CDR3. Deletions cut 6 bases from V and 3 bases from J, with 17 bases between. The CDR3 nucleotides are TGTGCCAGCAGCCGAGACGAGGGGAGTCACTATGGCTACACCTTC. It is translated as CASSRDEGSHYGYTF.

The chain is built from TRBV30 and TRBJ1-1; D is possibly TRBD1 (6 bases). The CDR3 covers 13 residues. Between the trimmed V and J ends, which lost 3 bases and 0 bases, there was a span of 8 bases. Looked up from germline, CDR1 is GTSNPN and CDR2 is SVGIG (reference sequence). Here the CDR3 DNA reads TGTGCCTGGAGAACAGGGTTGAACACTGAAGCTTTCTTT. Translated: CAWRTGLNTEAFF. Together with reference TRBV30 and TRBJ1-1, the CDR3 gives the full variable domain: SQTIHQWPATLVQPVGSPLSLECTVEGTSNPNLYWYRQAAGRGLQLLFYSVGIGQISSEVPQNLSASRPQDRQFILSSKKLLLSDSGFYLCAWRTGLNTEAFFGQGTRLTVV.

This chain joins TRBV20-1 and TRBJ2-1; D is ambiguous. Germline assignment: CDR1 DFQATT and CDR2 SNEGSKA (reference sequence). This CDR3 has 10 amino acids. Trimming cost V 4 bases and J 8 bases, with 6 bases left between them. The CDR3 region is CSAIGDEQFF. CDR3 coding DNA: TGCAGTGCTATAGGAGATGAGCAGTTCTTC.

The CDR3: CASSLGRLYGYTF. The CDR3 coding sequence is TGTGCCAGCAGCCTAGGACGGCTCTATGGCTACACCTTC. This chain links TRBV5-8 with TRBJ1-2; D uncertain. Trimming took off 4 bases at V and 4 bases at J, with 11 bases between the two ends. The CDR3 length is 13 residues. Per germline, CDR1 SGHTS and CDR2 YDEGEE.

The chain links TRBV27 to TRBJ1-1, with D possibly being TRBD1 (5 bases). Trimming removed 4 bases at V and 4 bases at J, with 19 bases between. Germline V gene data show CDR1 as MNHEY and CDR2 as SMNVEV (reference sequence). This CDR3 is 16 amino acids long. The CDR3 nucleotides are TGTGCCAGCAGTTCCACCCCCGGAGGCGGGGGCACTGAAGCTTTCTTT. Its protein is CASSSTPGGGGTEAFF.

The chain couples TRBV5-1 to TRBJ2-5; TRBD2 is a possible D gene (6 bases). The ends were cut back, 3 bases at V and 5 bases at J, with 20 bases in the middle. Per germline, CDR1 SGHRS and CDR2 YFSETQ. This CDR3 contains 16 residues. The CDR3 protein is CASSWTPGTEGETQYF. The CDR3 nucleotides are TGCGCCAGCAGCTGGACCCCCGGGACGGAGGGGGAGACCCAGTACTTC.

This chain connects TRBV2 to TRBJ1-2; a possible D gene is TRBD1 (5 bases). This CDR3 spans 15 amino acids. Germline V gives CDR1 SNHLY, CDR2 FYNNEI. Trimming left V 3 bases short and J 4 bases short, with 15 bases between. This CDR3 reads CASSDPGGPVYGYTF. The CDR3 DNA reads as TGTGCCAGCAGTGATCCGGGGGGACCCGTCTATGGCTACACCTTC. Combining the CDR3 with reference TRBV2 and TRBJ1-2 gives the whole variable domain EPEVTQTPSHQVTQMGQEVILRCVPISNHLYFYWYRQILGQKVEFLVSFYNNEISEKSEIFDDQFSVERPDGSNFTLKIRSTKLEDSAMYFCASSDPGGPVYGYTFGSGTRLTVV.